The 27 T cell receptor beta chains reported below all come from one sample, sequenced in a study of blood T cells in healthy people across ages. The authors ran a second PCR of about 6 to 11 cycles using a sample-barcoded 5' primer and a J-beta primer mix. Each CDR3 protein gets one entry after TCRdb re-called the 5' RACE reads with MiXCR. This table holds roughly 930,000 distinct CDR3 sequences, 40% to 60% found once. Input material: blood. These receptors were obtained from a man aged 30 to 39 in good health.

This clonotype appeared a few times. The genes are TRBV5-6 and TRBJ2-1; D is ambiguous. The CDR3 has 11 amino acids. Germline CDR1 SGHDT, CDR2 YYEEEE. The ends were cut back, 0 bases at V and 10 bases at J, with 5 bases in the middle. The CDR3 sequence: CASSLVEEQFF. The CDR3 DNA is TGTGCCAGCAGCTTGGTAGAAGAGCAGTTCTTC.

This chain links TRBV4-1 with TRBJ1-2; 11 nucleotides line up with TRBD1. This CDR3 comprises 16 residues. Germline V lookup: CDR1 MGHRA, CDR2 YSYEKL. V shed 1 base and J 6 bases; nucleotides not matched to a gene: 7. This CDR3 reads CASSQGGQGGTDGYTF. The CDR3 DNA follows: TGCGCCAGCAGCCAAGGGGGACAGGGGGGTACGGATGGCTACACCTTC.

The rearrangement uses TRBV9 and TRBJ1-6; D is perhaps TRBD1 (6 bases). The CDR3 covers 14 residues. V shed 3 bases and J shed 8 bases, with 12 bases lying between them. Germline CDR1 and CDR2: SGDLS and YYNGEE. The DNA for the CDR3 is TGTGCCAGCAGCGGGACAGTCCTTGATTCACCCCTCCACTTT. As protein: CASSGTVLDSPLHF.

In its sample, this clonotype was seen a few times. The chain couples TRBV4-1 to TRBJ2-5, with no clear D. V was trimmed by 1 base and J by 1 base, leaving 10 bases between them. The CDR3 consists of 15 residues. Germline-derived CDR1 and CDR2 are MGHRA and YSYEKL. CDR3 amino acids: CASSQVQDVQETQYF. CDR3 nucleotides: TGCGCCAGCAGCCAAGTTCAGGACGTCCAAGAGACCCAGTACTTC.

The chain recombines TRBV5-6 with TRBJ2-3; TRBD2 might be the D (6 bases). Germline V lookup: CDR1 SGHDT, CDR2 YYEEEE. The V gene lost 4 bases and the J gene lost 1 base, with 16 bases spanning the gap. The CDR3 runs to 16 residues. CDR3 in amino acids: CASSGGTSIRTDTQYF. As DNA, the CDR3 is TGTGCCAGCAGCGGGGGTACTAGCATACGCACAGATACGCAGTATTTT.

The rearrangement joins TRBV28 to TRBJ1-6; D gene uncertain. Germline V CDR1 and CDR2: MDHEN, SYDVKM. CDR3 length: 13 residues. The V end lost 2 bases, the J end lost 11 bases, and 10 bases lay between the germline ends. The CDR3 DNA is TGTGCCAGCAGTTTACAACAGAAACCACCCCTCCACTTT. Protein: CASSLQQKPPLHF.

The CDR3 DNA reads TGCAGTGCTAACCCCTGGGGGAGCGGGAGGGTGGATACGCAGTATTTT. Encoded protein: CSANPWGSGRVDTQYF. The chain employs TRBV20-1 and TRBJ2-3; 10 nucleotides agree with TRBD2. The CDR3 sequence is 16 residues long. With V trimmed by 4 bases and J by 6 bases, 13 bases remained unmatched. Germline assignment: CDR1 DFQATT and CDR2 SNEGSKA (reference sequence).

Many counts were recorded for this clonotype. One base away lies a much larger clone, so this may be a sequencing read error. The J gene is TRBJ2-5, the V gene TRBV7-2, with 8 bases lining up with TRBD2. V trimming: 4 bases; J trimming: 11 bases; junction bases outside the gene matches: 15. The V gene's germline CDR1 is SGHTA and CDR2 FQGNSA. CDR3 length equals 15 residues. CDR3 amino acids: CASSSTSGQYNEQYF. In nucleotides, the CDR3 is TGTGCCAGCAGCTCTACTAGCGGACAATACAATGAGCAGTACTTC.

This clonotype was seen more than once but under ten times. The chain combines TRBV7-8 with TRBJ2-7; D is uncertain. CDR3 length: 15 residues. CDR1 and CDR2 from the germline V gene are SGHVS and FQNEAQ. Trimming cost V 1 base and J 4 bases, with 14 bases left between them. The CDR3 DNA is TGTGCCAGCAGCTTAGGGCACGCCGTGTCGTACGAGCAGTACTTC. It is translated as CASSLGHAVSYEQYF.

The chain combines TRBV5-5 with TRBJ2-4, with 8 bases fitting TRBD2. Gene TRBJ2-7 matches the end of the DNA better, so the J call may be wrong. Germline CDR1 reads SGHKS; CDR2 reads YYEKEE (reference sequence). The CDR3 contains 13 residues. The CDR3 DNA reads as TGTGCCAGCAGCTTCCCGGGGGGGACCGAGCAGTACTTC. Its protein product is CASSFPGGTEQYF.

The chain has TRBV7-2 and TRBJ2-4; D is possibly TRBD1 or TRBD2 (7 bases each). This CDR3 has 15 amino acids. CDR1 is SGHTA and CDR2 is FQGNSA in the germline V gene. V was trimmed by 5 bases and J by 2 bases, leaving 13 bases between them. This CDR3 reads CASSPRGGSKNIQYF. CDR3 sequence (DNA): TGTGCCAGCAGCCCCAGGGGGGGATCCAAAAACATTCAGTACTTC.

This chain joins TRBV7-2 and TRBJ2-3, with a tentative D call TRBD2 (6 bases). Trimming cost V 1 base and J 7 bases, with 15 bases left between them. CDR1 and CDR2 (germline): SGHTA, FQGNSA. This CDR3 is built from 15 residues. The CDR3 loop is CASSLVAGTPNTQYF. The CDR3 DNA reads TGTGCCAGCAGCTTAGTTGCGGGGACCCCGAATACGCAGTATTTT.

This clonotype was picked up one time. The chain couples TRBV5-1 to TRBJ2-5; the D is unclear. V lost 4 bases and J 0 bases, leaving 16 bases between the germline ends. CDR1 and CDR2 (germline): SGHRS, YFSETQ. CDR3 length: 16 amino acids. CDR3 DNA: TGCGCCAGCAGCCCCGGAAGAACCACCGACCAAGAGACCCAGTACTTC. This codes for CASSPGRTTDQETQYF.

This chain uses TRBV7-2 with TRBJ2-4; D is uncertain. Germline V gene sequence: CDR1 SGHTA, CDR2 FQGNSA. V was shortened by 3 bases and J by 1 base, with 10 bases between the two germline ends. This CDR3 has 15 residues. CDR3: CASSFQVDAKNIQYF. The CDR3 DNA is TGTGCCAGCAGCTTCCAGGTGGACGCCAAAAACATTCAGTACTTC. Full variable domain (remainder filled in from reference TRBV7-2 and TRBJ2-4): GAGVSQSPSNKVTEKGKDVELRCDPISGHTALYWYRQSLGQGLEFLIYFQGNSAPDKSGLPSDRFSAERTGGSVSTLTIQRTQQEDSAVYLCASSFQVDAKNIQYFGAGTRLSVL.

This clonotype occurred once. CDR3 region: CASSFRGQNEQYF. CDR3 coding DNA: TGCGCCAGCAGCTTCAGGGGTCAAAACGAGCAGTACTTC. V gene TRBV5-1 combines with J gene TRBJ2-5; TRBD1 might be the D (6 bases). The DNA end lines up better with TRBJ2-7; the J call may be wrong. Germline CDR1 reads SGHRS; CDR2 reads YFSETQ. This CDR3 has 13 amino acids.

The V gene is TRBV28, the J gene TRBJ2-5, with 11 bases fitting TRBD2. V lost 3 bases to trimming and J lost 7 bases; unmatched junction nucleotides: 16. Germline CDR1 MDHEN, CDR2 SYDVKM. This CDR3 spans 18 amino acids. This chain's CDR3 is CASSFSTSGSLKKGTQYF. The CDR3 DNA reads TGTGCCAGCAGTTTTAGCACTAGCGGGAGTCTTAAAAAGGGGACCCAGTACTTC.

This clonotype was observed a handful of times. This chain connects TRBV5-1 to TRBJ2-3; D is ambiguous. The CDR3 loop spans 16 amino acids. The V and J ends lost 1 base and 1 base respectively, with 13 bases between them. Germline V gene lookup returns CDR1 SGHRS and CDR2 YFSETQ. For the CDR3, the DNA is TGCGCCAGCAGCTTGTCGATAGGGCAAGGCACAGATACGCAGTATTTT. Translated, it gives CASSLSIGQGTDTQYF.

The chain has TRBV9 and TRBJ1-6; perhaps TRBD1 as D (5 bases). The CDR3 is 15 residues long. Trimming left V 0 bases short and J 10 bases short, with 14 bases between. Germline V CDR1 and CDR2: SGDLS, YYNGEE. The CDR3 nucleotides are TGTGCCAGCAGCGTAGCGGGCAGGGAAGAGTCACCCCTCCACTTT. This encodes CASSVAGREESPLHF.

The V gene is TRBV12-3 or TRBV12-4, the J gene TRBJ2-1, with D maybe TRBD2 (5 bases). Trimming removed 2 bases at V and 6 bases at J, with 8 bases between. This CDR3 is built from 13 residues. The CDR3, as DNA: TGTGCCAGCAGTTTAAACGGGGTCAATGAGCAGTTCTTC. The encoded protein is CASSLNGVNEQFF.

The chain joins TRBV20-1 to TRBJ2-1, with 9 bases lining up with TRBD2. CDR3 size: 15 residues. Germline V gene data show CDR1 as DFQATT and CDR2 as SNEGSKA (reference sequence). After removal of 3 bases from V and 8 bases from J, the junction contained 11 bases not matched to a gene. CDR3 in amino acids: CSASFGAGGGDEQFF. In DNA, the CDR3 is TGCAGTGCTAGCTTCGGAGCGGGGGGAGGGGATGAGCAGTTCTTC.

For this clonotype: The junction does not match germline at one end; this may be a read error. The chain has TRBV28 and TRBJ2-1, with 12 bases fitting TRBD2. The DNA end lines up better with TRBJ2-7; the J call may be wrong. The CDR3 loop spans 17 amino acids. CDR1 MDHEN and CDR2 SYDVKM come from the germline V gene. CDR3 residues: CVSSLSTSGSSYNEQYF. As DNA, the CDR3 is TGTGTCAGCAGTTTATCGACTAGCGGGAGCTCCTACAATGAGCAGTACTTC.

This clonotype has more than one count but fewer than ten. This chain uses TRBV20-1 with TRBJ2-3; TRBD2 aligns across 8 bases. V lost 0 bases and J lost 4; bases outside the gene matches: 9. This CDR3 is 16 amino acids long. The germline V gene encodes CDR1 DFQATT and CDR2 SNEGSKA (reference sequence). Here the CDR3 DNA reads TGCAGTGCTAGAGATATATTTAGCGGGGAGCCAGATACGCAGTATTTT. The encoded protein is CSARDIFSGEPDTQYF.

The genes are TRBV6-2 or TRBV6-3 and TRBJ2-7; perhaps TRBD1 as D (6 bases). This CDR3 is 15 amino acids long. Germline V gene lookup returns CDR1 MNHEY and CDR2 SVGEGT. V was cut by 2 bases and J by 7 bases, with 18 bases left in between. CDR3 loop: CASSYRARGSNEQYF. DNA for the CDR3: TGTGCCAGCAGTTACAGGGCCAGGGGTTCTAATGAGCAGTACTTC.

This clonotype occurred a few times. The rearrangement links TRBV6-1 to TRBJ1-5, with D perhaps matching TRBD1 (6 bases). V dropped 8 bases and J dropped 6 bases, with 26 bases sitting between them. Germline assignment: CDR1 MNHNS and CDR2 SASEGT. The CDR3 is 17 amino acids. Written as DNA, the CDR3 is TGTGCCAGCGGGACCGGGACACCACTCGGGTTAGGTCAGCCCCAGCATTTT. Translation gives CASGTGTPLGLGQPQHF.

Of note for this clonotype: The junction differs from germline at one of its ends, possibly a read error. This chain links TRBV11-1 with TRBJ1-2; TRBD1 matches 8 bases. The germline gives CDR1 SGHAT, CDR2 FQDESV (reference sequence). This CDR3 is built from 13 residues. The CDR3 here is CASRVDRGGGCTF. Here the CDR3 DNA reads TGTGCCAGCAGAGTCGACAGGGGCGGTGGCTGCACCTTC.

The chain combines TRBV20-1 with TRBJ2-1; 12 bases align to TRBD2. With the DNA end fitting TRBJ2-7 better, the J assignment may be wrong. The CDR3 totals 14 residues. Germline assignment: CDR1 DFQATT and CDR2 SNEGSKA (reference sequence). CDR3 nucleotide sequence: TGCAGTGCTCTACTAGCGGGGGGCTACAATGAGCAGTACTTC. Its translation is CSALLAGGYNEQYF.

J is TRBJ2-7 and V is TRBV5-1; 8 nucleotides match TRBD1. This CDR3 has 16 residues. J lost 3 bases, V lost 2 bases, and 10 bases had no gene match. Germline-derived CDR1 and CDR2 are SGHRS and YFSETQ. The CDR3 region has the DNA TGCGCCAGCAGCTTACTAGCAGGGGGCAGTCTCTACGAGCAGTACTTC. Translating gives CASSLLAGGSLYEQYF.